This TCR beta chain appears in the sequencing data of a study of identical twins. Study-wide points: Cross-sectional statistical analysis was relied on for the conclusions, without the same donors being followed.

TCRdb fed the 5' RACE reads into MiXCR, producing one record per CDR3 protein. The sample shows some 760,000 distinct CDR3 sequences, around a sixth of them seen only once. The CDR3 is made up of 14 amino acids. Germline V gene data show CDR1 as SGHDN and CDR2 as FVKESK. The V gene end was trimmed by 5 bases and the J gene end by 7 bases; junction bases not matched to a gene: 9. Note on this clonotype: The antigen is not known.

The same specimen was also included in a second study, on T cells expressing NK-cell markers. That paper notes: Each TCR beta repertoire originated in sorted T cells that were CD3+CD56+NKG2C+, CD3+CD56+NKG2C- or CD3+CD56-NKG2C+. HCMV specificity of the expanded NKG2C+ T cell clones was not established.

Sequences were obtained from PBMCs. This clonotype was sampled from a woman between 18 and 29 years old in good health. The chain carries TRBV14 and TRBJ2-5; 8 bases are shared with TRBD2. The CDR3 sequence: CASSSASGRGTQYF. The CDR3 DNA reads TGTGCCAGCAGCTCAGCGAGCGGGAGAGGGACCCAGTACTTC.